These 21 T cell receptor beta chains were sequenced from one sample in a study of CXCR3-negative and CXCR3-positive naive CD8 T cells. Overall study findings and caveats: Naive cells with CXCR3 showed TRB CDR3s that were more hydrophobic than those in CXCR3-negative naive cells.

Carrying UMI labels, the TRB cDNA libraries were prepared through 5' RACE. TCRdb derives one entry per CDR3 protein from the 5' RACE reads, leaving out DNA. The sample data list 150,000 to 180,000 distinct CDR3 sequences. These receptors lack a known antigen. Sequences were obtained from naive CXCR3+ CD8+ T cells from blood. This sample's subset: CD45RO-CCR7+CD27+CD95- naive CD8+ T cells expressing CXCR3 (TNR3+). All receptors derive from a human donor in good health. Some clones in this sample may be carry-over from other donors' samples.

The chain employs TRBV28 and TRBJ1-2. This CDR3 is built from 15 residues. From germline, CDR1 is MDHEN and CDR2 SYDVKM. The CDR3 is CASSLGRYRLYGYTF.

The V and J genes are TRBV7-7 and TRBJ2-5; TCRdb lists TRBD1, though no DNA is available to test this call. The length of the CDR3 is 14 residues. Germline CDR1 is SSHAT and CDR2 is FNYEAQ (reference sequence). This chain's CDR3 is CASSLVEGAQTQYF.

The CDR3 sequence: CASSQEVQGNEQFF. The chain uses TRBV4-1 and TRBJ2-1; the D call from TCRdb, TRBD1, cannot be confirmed without DNA. The CDR3 has 14 amino acids. CDR1 is MGHRA, CDR2 YSYEKL, per germline.

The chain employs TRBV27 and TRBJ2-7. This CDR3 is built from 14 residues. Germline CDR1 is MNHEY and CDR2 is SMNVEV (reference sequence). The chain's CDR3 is CASTSTLRPYEQYF.

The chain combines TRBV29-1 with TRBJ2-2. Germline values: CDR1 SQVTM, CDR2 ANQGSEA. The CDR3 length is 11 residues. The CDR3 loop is CSGGTSGELFF.

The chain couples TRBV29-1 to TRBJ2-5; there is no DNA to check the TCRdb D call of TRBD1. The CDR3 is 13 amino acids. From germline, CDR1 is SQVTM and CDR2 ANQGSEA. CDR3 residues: CSPYPPSTGTQYF.

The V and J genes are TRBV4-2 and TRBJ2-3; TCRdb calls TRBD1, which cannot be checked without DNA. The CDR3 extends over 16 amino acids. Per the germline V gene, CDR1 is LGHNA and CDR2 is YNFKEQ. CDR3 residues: CASSQDRGQSLSTQYF.

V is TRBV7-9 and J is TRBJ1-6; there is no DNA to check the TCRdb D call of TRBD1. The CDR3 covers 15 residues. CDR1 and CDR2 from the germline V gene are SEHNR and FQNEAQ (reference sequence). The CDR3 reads CASSSEGQGNSPLHF.

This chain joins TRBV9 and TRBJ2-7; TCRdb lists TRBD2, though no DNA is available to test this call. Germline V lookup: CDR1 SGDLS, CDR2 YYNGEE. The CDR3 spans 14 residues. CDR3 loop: CASSVQGGTYEQYF.

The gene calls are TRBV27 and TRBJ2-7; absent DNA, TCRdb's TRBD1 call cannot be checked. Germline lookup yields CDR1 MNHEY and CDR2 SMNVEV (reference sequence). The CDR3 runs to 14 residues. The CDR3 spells CASSLSQGAYEQYF.

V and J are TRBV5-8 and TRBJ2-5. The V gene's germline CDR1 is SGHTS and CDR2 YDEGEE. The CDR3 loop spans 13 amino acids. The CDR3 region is CASSLAGAETQYF.

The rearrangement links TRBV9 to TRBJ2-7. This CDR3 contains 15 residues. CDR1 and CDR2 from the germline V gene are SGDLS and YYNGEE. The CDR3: CASSAGGSAGYEQYF.

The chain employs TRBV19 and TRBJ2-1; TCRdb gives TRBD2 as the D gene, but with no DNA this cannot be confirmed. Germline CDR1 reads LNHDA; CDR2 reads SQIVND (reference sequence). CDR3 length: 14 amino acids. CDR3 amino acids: CASSTFSGENEQFF.

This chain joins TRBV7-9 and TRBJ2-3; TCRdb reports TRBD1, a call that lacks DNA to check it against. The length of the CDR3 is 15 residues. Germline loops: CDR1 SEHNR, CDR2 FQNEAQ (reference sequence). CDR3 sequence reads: CASSSPGPITDTQYF.

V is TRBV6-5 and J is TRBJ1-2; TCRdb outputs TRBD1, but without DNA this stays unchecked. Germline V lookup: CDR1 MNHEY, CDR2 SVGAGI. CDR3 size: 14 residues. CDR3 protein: CASSYSTGDYGYTF.

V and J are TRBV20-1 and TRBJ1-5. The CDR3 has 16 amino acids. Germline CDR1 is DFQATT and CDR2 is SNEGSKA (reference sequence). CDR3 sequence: CSARGELSVYNQPQHF.

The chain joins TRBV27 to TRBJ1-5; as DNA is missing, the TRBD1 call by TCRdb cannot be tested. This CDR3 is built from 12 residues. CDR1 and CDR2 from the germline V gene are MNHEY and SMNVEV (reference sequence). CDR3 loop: CASNDRGQPQHF.

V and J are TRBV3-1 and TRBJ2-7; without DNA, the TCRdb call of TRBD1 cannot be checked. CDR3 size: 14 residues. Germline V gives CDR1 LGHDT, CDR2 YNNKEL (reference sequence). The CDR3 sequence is CASSQDGTGSEQYF.

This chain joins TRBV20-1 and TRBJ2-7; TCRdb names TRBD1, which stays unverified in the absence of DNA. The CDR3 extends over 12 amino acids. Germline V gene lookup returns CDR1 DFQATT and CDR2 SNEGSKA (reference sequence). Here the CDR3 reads CSATGTEHEQYF.

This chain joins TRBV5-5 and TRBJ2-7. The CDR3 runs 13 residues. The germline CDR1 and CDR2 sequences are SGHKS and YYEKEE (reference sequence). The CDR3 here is CASSFTRTYEQYF.

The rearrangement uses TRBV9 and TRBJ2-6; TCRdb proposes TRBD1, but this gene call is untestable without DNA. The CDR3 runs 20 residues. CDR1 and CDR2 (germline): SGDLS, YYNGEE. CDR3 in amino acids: CASSVPRTGVGSSGANVLTF.